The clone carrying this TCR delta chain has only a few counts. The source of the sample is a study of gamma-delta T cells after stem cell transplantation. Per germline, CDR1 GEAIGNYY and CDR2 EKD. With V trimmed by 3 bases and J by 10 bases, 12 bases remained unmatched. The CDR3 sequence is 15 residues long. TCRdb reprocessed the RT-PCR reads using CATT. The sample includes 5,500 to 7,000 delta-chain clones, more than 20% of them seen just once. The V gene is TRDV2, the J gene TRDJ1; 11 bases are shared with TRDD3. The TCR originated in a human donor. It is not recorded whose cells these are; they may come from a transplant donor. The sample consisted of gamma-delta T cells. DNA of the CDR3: TGTGCCTGTGACGCCTTGGGTGGGGGATACGAGGTACTCATCTTT. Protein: CACDALGGGYEVLIF.